Following are 8 T cell receptor beta chains from one sample sequenced in a study of regulatory T cells in long-lasting Graves disease. HTBI primers from iRepertoire and Arm-PCR of CDR3 regions yielded the TCR beta libraries. A single record per CDR3 protein comes from TCRdb applying MiXCR to the multiplex PCR reads. This sample carries about 470,000 distinct CDR3 sequences, around a fifth of them seen once, and the ten largest clones take 6.5% to 9%. Time point of the sample: persistent/refractory GD, antithyroid drugs over 5 years with positive TRAb. RNA isolated from PBMCs was used to make the TCR library. Source: peripheral blood mononuclear cells (PBMCs), taken when the disease was refractory, from a patient treated with antithyroid drugs. Receptor source: a female donor with Graves disease.

This clonotype was seen a few times. Being one base from a much bigger clone, this may be a read error. The CDR3 nucleotides read TGCGCCAGCAGCTTGGGACCGGGAGGGGCCAACGCCCTGACTTTC. Protein product: CASSLGPGGANALTF. The chain recombines TRBV5-1 with TRBJ2-6; 8 nucleotides line up with TRBD2. The CDR3 has 15 residues. From germline, CDR1 is SGHRS and CDR2 YFSETQ.

This clonotype showed up many times. The chain joins TRBV28 to TRBJ1-2; unclear D gene. The CDR3 totals 14 residues. V gave up 2 bases and J gave up 8 bases, with 15 bases separating them. CDR1 is MDHEN and CDR2 is SYDVKM in the germline V gene. CDR3 in amino acids: CASSLPMVSRGYTF. Written as DNA, the CDR3 is TGTGCCAGCAGTTTACCTATGGTATCCCGCGGCTACACCTTC.

This clonotype turned up a few times. V and J are TRBV29-1 and TRBJ2-5; 9 bases agree with TRBD2. Germline V gene data show CDR1 as SQVTM and CDR2 as ANQGSEA. The CDR3 is made up of 16 amino acids. V lost 0 bases, J lost 5 bases, and 10 bases stayed unmatched. This CDR3 is CSVEDPAGGPRETQYF. CDR3 DNA: TGCAGCGTTGAAGATCCGGCGGGAGGGCCTCGTGAGACCCAGTACTTC.

This clonotype was counted many times. V usage is TRBV15 and J usage is TRBJ1-1; TRBD1 is a possible D gene (5 bases). V lost 5 bases and J 4 bases, leaving 14 bases between the germline ends. Looked up from germline, CDR1 is LNHNV and CDR2 is YYDKDF (reference sequence). The CDR3 contains 14 residues. CDR3 residues: CATSSTVGLTEAFF. The CDR3 DNA reads as TGTGCCACCAGCTCCACCGTGGGACTCACTGAAGCTTTCTTT.

This clonotype was recorded a few times. The chain employs TRBV11-3 and TRBJ1-2; D perhaps matches TRBD1 (6 bases). Germline V lookup: CDR1 SGHNT, CDR2 YENEEA. CDR3 length: 14 amino acids. Trimming stripped 5 bases from V and 7 bases from J, with 17 bases between. In nucleotides, the CDR3 is TGTGCCAGCAGCCATCCAGGGGTTATGTCTGGCTACACCTTC. Its translation: CASSHPGVMSGYTF. Drawing the rest from reference TRBV11-3 and TRBJ1-2, the complete variable domain is EAGVVQSPRYKIIEKKQPVAFWCNPISGHNTLYWYLQNLGQGPELLIRYENEEAVDDSQLPKDRFSAERLKGVDSTLKIQPAELGDSAVYLCASSHPGVMSGYTFGSGTRLTVV.

Ten or more counts support this clonotype. This sequence joins TRBV14 and TRBJ2-7; 7 bases line up with TRBD1. Germline CDR1 is SGHDN and CDR2 is FVKESK. This CDR3 has 14 residues. Trimming cost V 4 bases and J 2 bases; bases outside gene matches: 5. CDR3 DNA sequence: TGTGCCAGCAGCCCTGGACAGGCGGCCTACGAGCAGTACTTC. This gives the protein CASSPGQAAYEQYF.

This clonotype was recorded at least ten times. The rearrangement links TRBV2 to TRBJ1-1; 9 nucleotides agree with TRBD1. Germline CDR1 reads SNHLY; CDR2 reads FYNNEI. Trimming cost V 8 bases and J 4 bases; bases outside gene matches: 2. This CDR3 comprises 12 residues. CDR3 nucleotides: TGTGCCAGCGCGACAGGGGGCACTGAAGCTTTCTTT. It translates to CASATGGTEAFF.

This clonotype was picked up many times. J is TRBJ2-6 and V is TRBV2, with no clear D. Germline values: CDR1 SNHLY, CDR2 FYNNEI. The CDR3 is made up of 14 amino acids. Trimming left V 6 bases short and J 0 bases short, with 6 bases between. As DNA, the CDR3 is TGTGCCAGCAGGGATAACTCTGGGGCCAACGTCCTGACTTTC. It encodes CASRDNSGANVLTF.